This T cell receptor beta chain was retrieved from a study of T-cell reconstitution after alpha-beta-depleted transplantation in children. Points from the study as a whole: Reportedly, alpha-beta T cells present about two months post-transplant originated from several hundred expanded clones of graft origin. Some patients owed their high day-60 TCRbeta diversity to surviving recipient T cells and thymic progenitors. T-cell numbers and diversity, one year after transplant, stemmed largely from T cells that were newly produced.

Researchers prepared the TCRbeta library using unique molecular identifiers, the study reports. TCRdb fed the PCR reads into MiXCR, producing one record per CDR3 protein. This sample has approximately 85,000 distinct CDR3 sequences, with roughly 15% found just once. This clonotype was picked up a small number of times. Its specificity is not known. V gave up 5 bases and J gave up 2 bases; unmatched junction bases: 6. The CDR3 runs to 15 residues. CDR1 and CDR2 from the germline V gene are LNHNV and YYDKDF (reference sequence). The sample in question was PBMCs, mostly from graft donor cells, obtained 180 days after TCRalphabeta/CD19-depleted stem cell transplant. This clonotype was sampled from a male patient aged 2-10 years who had a stem cell transplant for acute lymphoblastic leukemia, so the T cells may come from the graft donor. The chain links TRBV15 to TRBJ1-5; 7 bases fit TRBD1. The CDR3: CATSVTGVGNQPQHF. The CDR3 DNA sequence: TGTGCCACCAGCGTAACAGGGGTCGGCAATCAGCCCCAGCATTTT. Variable domain in full (rest from reference TRBV15 and TRBJ1-5): DAMVIQNPRYQVTQFGKPVTLSCSQTLNHNVMYWYQQKSSQAPKLLFHYYDKDFNNEADTPDNFQSRRPNTSFCFLDIRSPGLGDTAMYLCATSVTGVGNQPQHFGDGTRLSIL.